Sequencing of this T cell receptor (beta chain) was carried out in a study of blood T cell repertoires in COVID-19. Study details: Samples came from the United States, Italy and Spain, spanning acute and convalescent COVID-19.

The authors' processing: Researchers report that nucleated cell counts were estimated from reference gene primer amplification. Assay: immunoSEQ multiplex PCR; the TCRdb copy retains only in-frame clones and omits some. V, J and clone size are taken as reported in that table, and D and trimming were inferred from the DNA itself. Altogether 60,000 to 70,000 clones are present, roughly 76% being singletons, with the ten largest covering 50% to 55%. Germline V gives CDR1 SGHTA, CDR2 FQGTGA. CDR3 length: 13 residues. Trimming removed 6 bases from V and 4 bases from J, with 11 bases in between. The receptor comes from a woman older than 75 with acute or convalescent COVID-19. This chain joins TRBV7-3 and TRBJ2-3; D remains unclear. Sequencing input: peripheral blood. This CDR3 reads CASSSRFADTQYF. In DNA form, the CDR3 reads TGTGCCAGCAGTTCACGGTTCGCAGATACGCAGTATTTT.